Each of the 16 T cell receptor beta chains below was sequenced from the same sample in a study of read filtering for tumor transcriptome and immune sequencing. The library was built from about 400 ng RNA with molecular barcoded adaptors for alpha/delta and beta/gamma chains. A single record per CDR3 protein comes from TCRdb applying MiXCR to the reads. The sample includes under 80,000 distinct CDR3 sequences, under 20% of them seen just once. What was sequenced was a population of CD138-negative cells sorted from bone marrow. All receptors come from a donor older than 35 with multiple myeloma.

The chain carries TRBV5-1 and TRBJ2-7; no clear D gene. Germline V CDR1 and CDR2: SGHRS, YFSETQ. The length of the CDR3 is 11 residues. V dropped 3 bases and J dropped 3 bases, with 4 bases sitting between them. The CDR3 is CASSYLYEQYF. The CDR3 DNA reads as TGCGCCAGCAGCTACCTCTACGAGCAGTACTTC.

This clonotype showed up many times. The chain carries TRBV6-5 and TRBJ2-7; 11 bases agree with TRBD1. Germline CDR1 and CDR2: MNHEY and SVGAGI. The V gene end was trimmed by 2 bases and the J gene end by 0 bases; junction bases not matched to a gene: 0. This CDR3 has 15 residues. Here the CDR3 reads CASSYGTGGSYEQYF. The DNA of the CDR3 is TGTGCCAGCAGTTACGGGACAGGGGGCTCCTACGAGCAGTACTTC.

This clonotype was observed at least ten times. The gene calls are TRBV3-1 and TRBJ2-4; D unresolved. Trimming removed 4 bases from V and 1 base from J, with 8 bases in between. The CDR3 runs 14 residues. Germline V gives CDR1 LGHDT, CDR2 YNNKEL (reference sequence). CDR3 coding DNA: TGTGCCAGCAGCCCCCCATGGGCCAAAAACATTCAGTACTTC. The encoded protein is CASSPPWAKNIQYF.

As concerns this clonotype: A read error is the likely source, as a far larger clone sits one nucleotide away. The rearrangement links TRBV11-2 to TRBJ2-5; no reliable D call. Germline V gene data show CDR1 as SGHAT and CDR2 as FQNNGV. Trimming left V 0 bases short and J 7 bases short, with 3 bases between. The CDR3 runs to 11 residues. DNA of the CDR3: TGTGCCAGCAGCTTAGAAGGGACCCAGTACTTC. Its protein product is CASSLEGTQYF.

The rearrangement links TRBV11-2 to TRBJ2-1; D remains unclear. The V and J ends lost 1 base and 10 bases respectively, with 5 bases between them. The CDR3 contains 11 residues. Germline CDR1 SGHAT, CDR2 FQNNGV. For the CDR3, the DNA is TGTGCCAGCAGCTTAGTAGTGGAGCAGTTCTTC. It encodes CASSLVVEQFF.

On this clonotype itself: This may be a read error, as it is one base from a much larger clone. The chain recombines TRBV6-2 or TRBV6-3 with TRBJ1-1; 9 bases are a match to TRBD1. The length of the CDR3 is 14 residues. V dropped 4 bases and J dropped 6; count of bases not matched to a gene: 6. Germline loops: CDR1 MNHEY, CDR2 SVGEGT. CDR3 sequence reads: CASSSGTGRAEAFF. In DNA form, the CDR3 reads TGTGCCAGCAGTTCTGGGACAGGGAGAGCTGAAGCTTTCTTT.

This clonotype was recorded at least ten times. This chain links TRBV6-1 with TRBJ2-5; no clear D. V lost 4 bases and J lost 6, with 15 bases in between. The CDR3 has 14 amino acids. Germline-derived CDR1 and CDR2 are MNHNS and SASEGT. This CDR3 is CASSVDLLWQTQYF. The CDR3, as DNA: TGTGCCAGCAGTGTCGATCTGTTGTGGCAGACCCAGTACTTC.

This clonotype was picked up many times. The chain links TRBV24-1 to TRBJ2-7; 8 bases are shared with TRBD1. Germline CDR1 and CDR2: KGHDR and SFDVKD. V shed 4 bases, J shed 2 bases, and the junction held 3 bases outside the gene matches. The CDR3 has 14 amino acids. CDR3: CATSDPDRAYEQYF. In nucleotides, the CDR3 is TGTGCCACCAGTGACCCGGACAGGGCCTACGAGCAGTACTTC.

Regarding this clonotype: A far larger clone is just one base off, so this is likely a read error. V gene TRBV19 combines with J gene TRBJ2-1, with 11 nucleotides matching TRBD1. The germline CDR1 and CDR2 sequences are LNHDA and SQIVND (reference sequence). There are 14 residues in the CDR3. Unmatched junction bases numbered 12, after V lost 7 bases and J lost 13 bases. In nucleotides, the CDR3 is TGTGCCAGTAAGCGGGACAGGGGGTACGAGACCCAGTTCTTC. This codes for CASKRDRGYETQFF.

On this clonotype itself: The conserved phenylalanine or tryptophan is not found at the CDR3 terminus, so this likely reflects a read error. The rearrangement links TRBV9 to TRBJ2-3; D gene unclear. Trimming stripped 0 bases from V and 5 bases from J, with 4 bases between. The germline CDR1 and CDR2 sequences are SGDLS and YYNGEE. The CDR3 loop spans 12 amino acids. The chain's CDR3 is CASSVAEDTQYL. In DNA, the CDR3 is TGTGCCAGCAGCGTAGCGGAAGATACGCAGTATCTT.

Details on this clonotype: Given a much more abundant clone one base away, this may be a read error. J is TRBJ2-5 and V is TRBV29-1; D is unclear. The CDR3 is 15 residues long. Germline V gives CDR1 SQVTM, CDR2 ANQGSEA. CDR3 protein: CSVEERRALQEAQYF. CDR3 sequence (DNA): TGCAGCGTTGAAGAGAGGCGCGCCTTACAAGAGGCCCAGTACTTC.

Worth noting for this clonotype: Given a far larger clone just one base away, this is likely a sequencing read error. The rearrangement links TRBV6-5 to TRBJ2-7; D remains ambiguous. Trimming pared 4 bases from V and 7 bases from J, leaving 26 bases between. The CDR3 is made up of 17 amino acids. Germline V gene data show CDR1 as MNHEY and CDR2 as SVGAGI. CDR3 in DNA: TGTGCCAGCAGTTCCATTGGACCCGGAAGAATGAACAATGAGCAGTACTTC. It encodes CASSSIGPGRMNNEQYF.

This clonotype was seen many times. The rearrangement links TRBV6-5 to TRBJ2-7; D is uncertain. Trimming took 5 bases from V and 3 from J, leaving 8 bases between them. CDR1 MNHEY and CDR2 SVGAGI come from the germline V gene. There are 12 residues in the CDR3. The CDR3 reads CASSLNNYEQYF. CDR3 DNA: TGTGCCAGCAGTCTCAATAACTACGAGCAGTACTTC.

This clonotype was picked up many times. V gene TRBV20-1 combines with J gene TRBJ2-3, with a tentative D call TRBD2 (5 bases). The CDR3 extends over 14 amino acids. Trimming took 6 bases from V and 0 from J, leaving 13 bases between them. Germline CDR1 reads DFQATT; CDR2 reads SNEGSKA (reference sequence). The CDR3 sequence: CSATTRGSTDTQYF. The DNA of the CDR3 is TGCAGTGCCACCACTCGGGGAAGCACAGATACGCAGTATTTT.

In the case of this clonotype: A single base separates this from a much larger clone, so it may be a read error. V is TRBV14 and J is TRBJ2-3; unclear D gene. The CDR3 extends over 13 amino acids. In germline, CDR1 is SGHDN, CDR2 FVKESK. CDR3 loop: CASSMQITDRQYF. CDR3 nucleotide sequence: TGTGCCAGCAGCATGCAGATCACAGATAGGCAGTATTTT.

This sequence joins TRBV28 and TRBJ1-1; 12 nucleotides align to TRBD1. V dropped 6 bases and J dropped 11; count of bases not matched to a gene: 10. CDR3 length: 14 residues. Germline CDR1 reads MDHEN; CDR2 reads SYDVKM. The CDR3 DNA reads TGTGCCAGCAGCCGTGGGACAGGGGGCTATGATGCTTTCTTT. This sequence encodes CASSRGTGGYDAFF.